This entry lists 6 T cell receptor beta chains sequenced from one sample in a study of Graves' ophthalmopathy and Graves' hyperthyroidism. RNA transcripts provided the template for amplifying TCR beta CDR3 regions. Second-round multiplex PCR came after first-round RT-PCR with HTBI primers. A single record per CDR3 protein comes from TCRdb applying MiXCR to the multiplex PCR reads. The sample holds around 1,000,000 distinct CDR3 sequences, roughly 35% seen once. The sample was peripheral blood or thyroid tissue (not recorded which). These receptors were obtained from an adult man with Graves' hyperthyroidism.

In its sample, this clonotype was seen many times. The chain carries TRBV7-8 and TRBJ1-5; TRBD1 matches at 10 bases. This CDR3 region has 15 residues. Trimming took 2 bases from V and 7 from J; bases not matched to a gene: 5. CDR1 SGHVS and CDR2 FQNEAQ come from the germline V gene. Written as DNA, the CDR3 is TGTGCCAGCAGCTTAAGACAGGGGGCTAGACAGCCCCAGCATTTT. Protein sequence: CASSLRQGARQPQHF.

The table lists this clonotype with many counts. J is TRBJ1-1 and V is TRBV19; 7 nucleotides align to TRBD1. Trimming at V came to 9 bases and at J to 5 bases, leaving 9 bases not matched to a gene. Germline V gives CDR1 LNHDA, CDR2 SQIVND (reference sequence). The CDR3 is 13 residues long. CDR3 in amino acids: CASSTTGRTEAFF. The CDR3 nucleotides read TGTGCCAGCAGCACGACAGGGAGGACTGAAGCTTTCTTT.

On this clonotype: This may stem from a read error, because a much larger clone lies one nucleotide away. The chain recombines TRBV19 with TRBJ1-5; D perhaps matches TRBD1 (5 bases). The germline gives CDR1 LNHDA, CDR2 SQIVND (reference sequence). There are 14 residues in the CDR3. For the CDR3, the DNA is TGTGCCAATAGTATTGCAGGGTTCAATCAGCCCCAGCATTTT. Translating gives CANSIAGFNQPQHF.

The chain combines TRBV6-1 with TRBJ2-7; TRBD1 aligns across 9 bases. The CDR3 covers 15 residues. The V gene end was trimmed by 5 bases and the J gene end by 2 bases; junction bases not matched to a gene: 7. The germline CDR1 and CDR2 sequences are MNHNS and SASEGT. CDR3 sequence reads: CASSKKRTGAYEQYF. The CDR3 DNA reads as TGTGCCAGCAGTAAAAAAAGGACAGGGGCCTACGAGCAGTACTTC.

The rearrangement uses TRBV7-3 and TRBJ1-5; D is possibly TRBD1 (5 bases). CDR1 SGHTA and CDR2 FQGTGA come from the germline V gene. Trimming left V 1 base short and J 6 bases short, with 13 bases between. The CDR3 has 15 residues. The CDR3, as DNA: TGTGCCAGCAGCTTAAAGGGGCAGGGTTTTCAGCCCCAGCATTTT. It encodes CASSLKGQGFQPQHF.

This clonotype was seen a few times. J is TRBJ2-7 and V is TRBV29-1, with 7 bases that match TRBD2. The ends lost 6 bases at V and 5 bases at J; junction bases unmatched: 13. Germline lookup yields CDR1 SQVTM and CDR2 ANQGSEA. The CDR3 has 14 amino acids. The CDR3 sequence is CSVKSSGMRNEQYF. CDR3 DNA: TGCAGCGTAAAATCGAGCGGGATGAGGAACGAGCAGTACTTC.